This T cell receptor beta chain was captured by sequencing in a study of immune evolution from preneoplasia to lung adenocarcinoma. CDR1 is SGHRS and CDR2 is YFSETQ in the germline V gene. Trimming removed 0 bases from V and 7 bases from J, with 13 bases in between. The CDR3 covers 14 residues. As for this clone: The antigen is not known.

The repertoire was sequenced with immunoSEQ multiplex PCR; TCRdb's copy has only in-frame clones and lacks some. In the table there are 5,000 or so clones, about 82% of which are singletons. Notes on the study in general: Normal lung had the highest top T cell clone frequencies.

The clonotype comes from an older donor with lung adenocarcinoma. The sequenced material came from FFPE adjacent normal lung tissue. The chain has TRBV5-1 and TRBJ1-2; tentative D call: TRBD1 (6 bases). CDR3 coding DNA: TGCGCCAGCAGCTTGGGGTGGACAGACGGTGGCTACACCTTC. Residues: CASSLGWTDGGYTF. The whole variable domain, remainder taken from reference TRBV5-1 and TRBJ1-2, is KAGVTQTPRYLIKTRGQQVTLSCSPISGHRSVSWYQQTPGQGLQFLFEYFSETQRNKGNFPGRFSGRQFSNSRSEMNVSTLELGDSALYLCASSLGWTDGGYTFGSGTRLTVV.